This TCR beta chain was obtained from a study of read filtering for tumor transcriptome and immune sequencing. Study in general: By R-ISS, stages I, II and III held about 8, 15 and 7 patients. RNA-seq yielded only about 75 to 1,400 TCR reads, IR-seq about 4.05 to 11 million. Study conclusions and caveats: This fraction held mixed bone marrow immune cells after CD138-negative sorting.

A remark on this clonotype: Antigen: not known. At one boundary the junction diverges from the germline segment, which might be a read error.

The V gene's germline CDR1 is SQVTM and CDR2 ANQGSEA. The CDR3 extends over 13 amino acids. The library was built from around 380 ng RNA with molecular barcoded adaptors for alpha/delta and beta/gamma chains. In TCRdb, the reads were re-called with MiXCR into one record per CDR3 protein. Seen here are fewer than 45,000 distinct CDR3 sequences, around 11% observed once, and the top ten hold roughly a third. The V call is TRBV29-1, the J call TRBJ2-2; a possible D gene is TRBD2 (6 bases). The sequenced sample consisted of a population of CD138-negative cells sorted from bone marrow. This receptor was taken from a donor at least 40 years old with multiple myeloma. CDR3: CSVNPRSTGGLFF. The CDR3 DNA sequence: TGCAGCGTTAATCCCAGGAGCACCGGGGGGCTGTTTTTT.